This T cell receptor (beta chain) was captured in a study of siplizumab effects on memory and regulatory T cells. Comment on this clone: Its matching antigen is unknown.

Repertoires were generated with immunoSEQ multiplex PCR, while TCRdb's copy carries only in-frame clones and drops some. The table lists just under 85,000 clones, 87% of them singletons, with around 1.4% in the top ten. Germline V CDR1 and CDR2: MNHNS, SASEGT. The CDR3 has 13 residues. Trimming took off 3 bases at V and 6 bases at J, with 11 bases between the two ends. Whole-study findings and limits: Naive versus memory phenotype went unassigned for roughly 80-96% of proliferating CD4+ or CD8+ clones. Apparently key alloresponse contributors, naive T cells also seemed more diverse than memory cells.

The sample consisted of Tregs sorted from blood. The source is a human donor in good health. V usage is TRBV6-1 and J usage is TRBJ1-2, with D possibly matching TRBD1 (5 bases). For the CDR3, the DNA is TGTGCCAGCAGTGACAGGGTATTAGATGGCTACACCTTC. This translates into CASSDRVLDGYTF.